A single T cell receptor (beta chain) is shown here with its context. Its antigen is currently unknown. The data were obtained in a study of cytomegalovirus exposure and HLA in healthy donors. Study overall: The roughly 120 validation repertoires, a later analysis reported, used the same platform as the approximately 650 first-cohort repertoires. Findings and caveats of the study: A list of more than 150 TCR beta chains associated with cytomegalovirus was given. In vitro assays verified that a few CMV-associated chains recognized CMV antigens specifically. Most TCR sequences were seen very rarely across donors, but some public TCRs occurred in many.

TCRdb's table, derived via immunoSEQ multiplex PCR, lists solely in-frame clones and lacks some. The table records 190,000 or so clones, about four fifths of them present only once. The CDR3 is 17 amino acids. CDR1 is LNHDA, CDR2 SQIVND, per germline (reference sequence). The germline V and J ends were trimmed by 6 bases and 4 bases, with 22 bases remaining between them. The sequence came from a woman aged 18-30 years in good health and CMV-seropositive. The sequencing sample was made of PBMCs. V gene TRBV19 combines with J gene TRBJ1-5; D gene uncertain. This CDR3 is CASSLRRTGGSNQPQHF. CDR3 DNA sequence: TGTGCCAGTAGCCTACGACGAACCGGAGGGTCGAATCAGCCCCAGCATTTT.